Below, 26 T cell receptor beta chains from the same sample are listed, as sequenced in a study of T cell responses to AZD1222 COVID-19 vaccine. Assay: immunoSEQ multiplex PCR; the TCRdb copy retains only in-frame clones and omits some. Of about 160,000 clones in the sample, 91% were seen once. This specimen was peripheral blood, taken on day 0 of AZD1222 vaccination. All receptors come from an adult in good health.

This chain connects TRBV3-1 (or the pseudogene TRBV3-2) to TRBJ2-3; the D call may be TRBD1 or TRBD2 (5 bases each). The V end lost 4 bases, the J end lost 5 bases, and 13 bases lay between the germline ends. Germline lookup yields CDR1 LGHDT and CDR2 YNNKEL (reference sequence). There are 14 residues in the CDR3. CDR3 region: CASSLRDPRDTQYF. The CDR3 DNA reads TGTGCCAGCAGCCTCCGGGACCCTCGAGATACGCAGTATTTT.

The V gene is TRBV7-3, the J gene TRBJ1-1; D is perhaps TRBD1 (5 bases). CDR1 SGHTA and CDR2 FQGTGA come from the germline V gene. V lost 5 bases and J 3 bases, leaving 16 bases between the germline ends. CDR3 length: 15 amino acids. The CDR3 is CASSSLAGVDTEAFF. In nucleotides, the CDR3 is TGTGCCAGCAGCAGTCTGGCGGGGGTGGACACTGAAGCTTTCTTT.

The genes are TRBV19 and TRBJ2-3; 13 bases are a match to TRBD2. V shed 8 bases and J 4 bases; nucleotides not matched to a gene: 12. Germline V gene data show CDR1 as LNHDA and CDR2 as SQIVND (reference sequence). The length of the CDR3 is 17 residues. In DNA, the CDR3 is TGTGCCAGTTGCGCCCACCGGACTAGCGGGAGATCAGATACGCAGTATTTT. Amino acids: CASCAHRTSGRSDTQYF.

This sequence joins TRBV10-1 and TRBJ1-2; the D is unclear. This CDR3 spans 12 amino acids. CDR1 is WNHNN, CDR2 SYGVQD, per germline (reference sequence). V was shortened by 3 bases and J by 8 bases, with 10 bases between the two germline ends. This CDR3 is CASSEFGHGYTF. The CDR3 DNA reads TGCGCCAGCAGTGAATTCGGTCACGGCTACACCTTC.

The rearrangement links TRBV3-1 (or the pseudogene TRBV3-2) to TRBJ2-6; 11 positions agree with TRBD1. CDR3 length: 17 amino acids. Germline V gene sequence: CDR1 LGHDT, CDR2 YNNKEL (reference sequence). Trimming took 3 bases from V and 8 from J; bases not matched to a gene: 9. Here the CDR3 reads CASSQTTRDRGTNVLTF. The CDR3 nucleotides read TGTGCCAGCAGCCAGACCACGAGGGACAGGGGGACCAACGTCCTGACTTTC.

This chain links TRBV20-1 with TRBJ2-1, with 7 bases that match TRBD1. J lost 7 bases, V lost 3 bases, and 3 bases had no gene match. Germline V gene sequence: CDR1 DFQATT, CDR2 SNEGSKA (reference sequence). The CDR3 is 12 residues long. CDR3 in DNA: TGCAGTGCTAGTGAGACAGGGAATGAGCAGTTCTTC. Its protein product is CSASETGNEQFF.

This chain uses TRBV14 with TRBJ1-5; TRBD1 matches 8 bases. CDR1 is SGHDN, CDR2 FVKESK, per germline. Trimming cost V 6 bases and J 4 bases; bases outside gene matches: 5. This CDR3 is built from 14 residues. The CDR3 spells CASSPGGPNQPQHF. The CDR3, as DNA: TGTGCCAGCAGTCCAGGGGGCCCTAATCAGCCCCAGCATTTT.

The chain recombines TRBV6-1 with TRBJ2-5; a possible D gene is TRBD2 (6 bases). The CDR3 totals 13 residues. Germline lookup yields CDR1 MNHNS and CDR2 SASEGT. Trimming removed 3 bases at V and 5 bases at J, with 10 bases between. CDR3 in amino acids: CASSEGGSETQYF. The CDR3 DNA is TGTGCCAGCAGTGAGGGGGGATCGGAGACCCAGTACTTC.

This sequence joins TRBV5-1 and TRBJ2-1; 9 positions match TRBD2. Trimming removed 5 bases from V and 0 bases from J; junction bases left unmatched: 6. Germline CDR1 reads SGHRS; CDR2 reads YFSETQ. The CDR3 has 16 amino acids. The CDR3 protein is CASRAGGASSYNEQFF. The CDR3 coding sequence is TGCGCCAGCAGGGCGGGAGGGGCGAGCTCCTACAATGAGCAGTTCTTC.

This clone was counted between two and nine times. The rearrangement uses TRBV5-1 and TRBJ2-1; maybe TRBD2 (5 bases). Per the germline V gene, CDR1 is SGHRS and CDR2 is YFSETQ. Deletions cut 0 bases from V and 4 bases from J, with 8 bases between. CDR3 length: 14 residues. This CDR3 is CASSLGEFYNEQFF. CDR3 coding DNA: TGCGCCAGCAGCTTGGGGGAGTTTTACAATGAGCAGTTCTTC.

The V call is TRBV5-1, the J call TRBJ2-5, with TRBD2 matching over 9 bases. Germline CDR1 is SGHRS and CDR2 is YFSETQ. The CDR3 extends over 15 amino acids. V gave up 0 bases and J gave up 5 bases; unmatched junction bases: 5. CDR3 nucleotides: TGCGCCAGCAGCTTGGTGGCGGGAGGGCTGGAGACCCAGTACTTC. The encoded protein is CASSLVAGGLETQYF.

The J gene is TRBJ2-2, the V gene TRBV3-1 (or the pseudogene TRBV3-2), with D maybe TRBD1 (6 bases). Germline V gene lookup returns CDR1 LGHDT and CDR2 YNNKEL (reference sequence). V gave up 4 bases and J gave up 6 bases, with 9 bases separating them. The CDR3 covers 13 residues. CDR3 coding DNA: TGTGCCAGCAGCCGGGGGCAGGCCGGGGAGCTGTTTTTT. It is translated as CASSRGQAGELFF.

The chain combines TRBV27 with TRBJ1-1; possibly TRBD1 for D (5 bases). Germline assignment: CDR1 MNHEY and CDR2 SMNVEV (reference sequence). The CDR3 has 16 amino acids. Deletions cut 3 bases from V and 1 base from J, with 15 bases between. CDR3 region: CASSFRATRGNTEAFF. The CDR3 nucleotides read TGTGCCAGCAGTTTCCGGGCGACGAGGGGGAACACTGAAGCTTTCTTT.

The chain uses TRBV7-3 and TRBJ1-1; no definite D call. This CDR3 is 13 amino acids long. Germline V gene sequence: CDR1 SGHTA, CDR2 FQGTGA. The germline V and J ends were trimmed by 2 bases and 2 bases, with 6 bases remaining between them. As DNA, the CDR3 is TGTGCCAGCAGCTTATACGGAAACACTGAAGCTTTCTTT. Protein: CASSLYGNTEAFF.

V is TRBV9 and J is TRBJ2-1, with 12 bases that match TRBD2. CDR3 length: 19 residues. CDR1 and CDR2 (germline): SGDLS, YYNGEE. V was pared by 3 bases and J by 0 bases, with 10 bases of the junction left unmatched. The CDR3 bases are TGTGCCAGCAGCGGCGAAAGGACTAGCGGGAAGAGCTCCTACAATGAGCAGTTCTTC. Residues: CASSGERTSGKSSYNEQFF.

The chain carries TRBV28 and TRBJ2-7; 8 bases line up with TRBD1. The CDR3 sequence is 11 residues long. The junction had 6 bases not matched to a gene; V was cut back by 8 bases and J by 9 bases. CDR1 and CDR2 from the germline V gene are MDHEN and SYDVKM. CDR3 sequence reads: CASADRGLQYF. CDR3 sequence (DNA): TGTGCCAGCGCAGACAGGGGTTTGCAGTACTTC.

The V and J genes are TRBV4-2 and TRBJ1-2; no firm D call. The CDR3 loop spans 15 amino acids. Trimming took off 1 base at V and 0 bases at J, with 9 bases between the two ends. Germline CDR1 reads LGHNA; CDR2 reads YNFKEQ. CDR3 nucleotides: TGTGCCAGCAGCCAAGCCGGGCCTACTAACTATGGCTACACCTTC. This translates into CASSQAGPTNYGYTF.

The chain links TRBV7-8 to TRBJ2-2; tentative D call: TRBD1 (5 bases). This CDR3 is 14 amino acids long. The germline gives CDR1 SGHVS, CDR2 FQNEAQ. The V and J ends lost 6 bases and 1 base respectively, with 9 bases between them. The CDR3 sequence: CASSYGQNTGELFF. The CDR3 bases are TGTGCCAGCAGTTACGGACAGAACACCGGGGAGCTGTTTTTT.

The chain couples TRBV2 to TRBJ1-1; 9 nucleotides align to TRBD1. The length of the CDR3 is 14 residues. V was pared by 3 bases and J by 2 bases, with 1 base of the junction left unmatched. Germline CDR1 is SNHLY and CDR2 is FYNNEI. In nucleotides, the CDR3 is TGTGCCAGCAGTGAGGACAGGGGAAACACTGAAGCTTTCTTT. Its translation: CASSEDRGNTEAFF.

J is TRBJ2-7 and V is TRBV15; D remains unclear. The CDR3 length is 14 residues. In germline, CDR1 is LNHNV, CDR2 YYDKDF (reference sequence). V lost 0 bases, J lost 1 base, and 7 bases lay in between. This chain's CDR3 is CATSREGNSYEQYF. CDR3 DNA sequence: TGTGCCACCAGCAGAGAGGGGAATTCCTACGAGCAGTACTTC.

The CDR3 sequence: CASSDPWAAGPMRTEAFF. The CDR3 DNA reads TGCGCCAGCAGTGACCCCTGGGCAGCCGGGCCTATGCGTACTGAAGCTTTCTTT. This chain connects TRBV10-1 to TRBJ1-1; D is ambiguous. The CDR3 covers 18 residues. Looked up from germline, CDR1 is WNHNN and CDR2 is SYGVQD (reference sequence). The germline V and J ends were trimmed by 3 bases and 5 bases, with 25 bases remaining between them.

This clone occurred once. The gene calls are TRBV28 and TRBJ1-5; D is uncertain. The V end was cut by 4 bases, the J end by 4 bases, with 8 bases between. This CDR3 has 13 amino acids. Germline-derived CDR1 and CDR2 are MDHEN and SYDVKM. CDR3 amino acids: CASSSDLNQPQHF. The CDR3 DNA sequence: TGTGCCAGCAGTTCCGACCTGAATCAGCCCCAGCATTTT.

This chain joins TRBV7-6 and TRBJ2-2; 7 nucleotides agree with TRBD1. This CDR3 comprises 17 residues. Looked up from germline, CDR1 is SGHVS and CDR2 is FNYEAQ. The ends lost 5 bases at V and 5 bases at J; junction bases unmatched: 14. CDR3 loop: CASSPRRTGGLTGELFF. The CDR3 nucleotides are TGTGCCAGCAGCCCAAGGCGGACAGGCGGTTTAACCGGGGAGCTGTTTTTT.

This chain joins TRBV20-1 and TRBJ2-1, with TRBD2 as a possible D gene (6 bases). The CDR3 length is 14 residues. Germline V gene data show CDR1 as DFQATT and CDR2 as SNEGSKA (reference sequence). V lost 3 bases, J lost 3 bases, and 12 bases lay in between. CDR3 bases: TGCAGTGCTAGTTATCCCGGGGGCTACAATGAGCAGTTCTTC. Translating gives CSASYPGGYNEQFF.

V is TRBV7-2 and J is TRBJ1-1, with 7 bases that match TRBD1. V shed 9 bases, J shed 0 bases, and the junction held 7 bases outside the gene matches. The CDR3 is 14 residues long. The V gene's germline CDR1 is SGHTA and CDR2 FQGNSA. Here the CDR3 DNA reads TGTGCCAGTTCTCGACAGGGAATGAACACTGAAGCTTTCTTT. Its translation: CASSRQGMNTEAFF.

The V gene is TRBV6-5, the J gene TRBJ2-7; no definite D call. This CDR3 comprises 13 residues. CDR1 is MNHEY and CDR2 is SVGAGI in the germline V gene. Trimming stripped 7 bases from V and 0 bases from J, with 10 bases between. The CDR3 nucleotides read TGTGCCAGCACCCGCGGCCACTCCTACGAGCAGTACTTC. This sequence encodes CASTRGHSYEQYF.